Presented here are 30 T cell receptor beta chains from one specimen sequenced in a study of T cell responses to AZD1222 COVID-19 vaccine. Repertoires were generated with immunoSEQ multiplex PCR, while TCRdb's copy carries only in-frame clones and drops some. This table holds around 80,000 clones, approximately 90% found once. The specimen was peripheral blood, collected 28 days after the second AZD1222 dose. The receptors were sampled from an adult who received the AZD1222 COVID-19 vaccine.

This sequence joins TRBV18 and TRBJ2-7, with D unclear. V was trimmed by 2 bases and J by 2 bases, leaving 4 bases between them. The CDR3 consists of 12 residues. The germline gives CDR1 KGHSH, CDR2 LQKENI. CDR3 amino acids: CASSPETYEQYF. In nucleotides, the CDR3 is TGTGCCAGCTCACCAGAGACCTACGAGCAGTACTTC. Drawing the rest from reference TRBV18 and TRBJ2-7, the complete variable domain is NAGVMQNPRHLVRRRGQEARLRCSPMKGHSHVYWYRQLPEEGLKFMVYLQKENIIDESGMPKERFSAEFPKEGPSILRIQQVVRGDSAAYFCASSPETYEQYFGPGTRLTVT.

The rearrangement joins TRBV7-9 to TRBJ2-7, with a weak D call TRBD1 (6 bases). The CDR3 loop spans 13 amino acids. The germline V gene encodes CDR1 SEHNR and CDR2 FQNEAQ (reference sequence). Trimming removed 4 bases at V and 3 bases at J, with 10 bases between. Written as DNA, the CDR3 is TGTGCCAGCAGCTCAACAGGGTACTACGAGCAGTACTTC. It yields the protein CASSSTGYYEQYF.

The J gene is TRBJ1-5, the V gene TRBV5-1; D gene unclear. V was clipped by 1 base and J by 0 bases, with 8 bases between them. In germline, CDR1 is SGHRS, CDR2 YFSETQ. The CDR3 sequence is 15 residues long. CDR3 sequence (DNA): TGCGCCAGCAGCTTGACACCTTATAGCAATCAGCCCCAGCATTTT. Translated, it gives CASSLTPYSNQPQHF. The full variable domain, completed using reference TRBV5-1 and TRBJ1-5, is KAGVTQTPRYLIKTRGQQVTLSCSPISGHRSVSWYQQTPGQGLQFLFEYFSETQRNKGNFPGRFSGRQFSNSRSEMNVSTLELGDSALYLCASSLTPYSNQPQHFGDGTRLSIL.

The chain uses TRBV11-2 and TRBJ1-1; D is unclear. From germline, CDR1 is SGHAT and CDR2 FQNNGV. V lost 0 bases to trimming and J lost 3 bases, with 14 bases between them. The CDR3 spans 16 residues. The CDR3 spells CASSLEWGTRDTEAFF. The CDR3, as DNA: TGTGCCAGCAGCTTAGAGTGGGGTACTCGGGACACTGAAGCTTTCTTT. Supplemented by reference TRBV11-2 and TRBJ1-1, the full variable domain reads EAGVAQSPRYKIIEKRQSVAFWCNPISGHATLYWYQQILGQGPKLLIQFQNNGVVDDSQLPKDRFSAERLKGVDSTLKIQPAKLEDSAVYLCASSLEWGTRDTEAFFGQGTRLTVV.

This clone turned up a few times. CDR3 bases: TGTGCCAGCTCACCCCAGGGCTTCTCCACTGAAGCTTTCTTT. Protein sequence: CASSPQGFSTEAFF. V gene TRBV18 combines with J gene TRBJ1-1; D perhaps matches TRBD1 (5 bases). Between the trimmed V and J ends, which lost 3 bases and 4 bases, there was a span of 12 bases. Germline V lookup: CDR1 KGHSH, CDR2 LQKENI. This CDR3 spans 14 amino acids.

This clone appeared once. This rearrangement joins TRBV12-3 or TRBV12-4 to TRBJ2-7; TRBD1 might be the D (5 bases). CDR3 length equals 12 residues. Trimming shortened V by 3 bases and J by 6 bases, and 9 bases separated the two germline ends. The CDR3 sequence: CASSFIGVEQYF. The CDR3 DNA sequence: TGTGCCAGCAGTTTCATAGGGGTCGAGCAGTACTTC.

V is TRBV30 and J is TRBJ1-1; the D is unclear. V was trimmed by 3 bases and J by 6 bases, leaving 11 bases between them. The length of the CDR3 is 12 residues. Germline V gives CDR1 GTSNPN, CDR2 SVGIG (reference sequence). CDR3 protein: CAWSSPQAEAFF. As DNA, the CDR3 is TGTGCCTGGAGCTCCCCCCAGGCTGAAGCTTTCTTT.

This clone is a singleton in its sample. In DNA form, the CDR3 reads TGCAGCGTTGAAAGGGAATCTCCCTACGAGCAGTACTTC. Translating it yields CSVERESPYEQYF. V usage is TRBV29-1 and J usage is TRBJ2-7, with D unresolved. V lost 2 bases, J lost 2 bases, and 10 bases lay in between. CDR3 length equals 13 residues. From germline, CDR1 is SQVTM and CDR2 ANQGSEA.

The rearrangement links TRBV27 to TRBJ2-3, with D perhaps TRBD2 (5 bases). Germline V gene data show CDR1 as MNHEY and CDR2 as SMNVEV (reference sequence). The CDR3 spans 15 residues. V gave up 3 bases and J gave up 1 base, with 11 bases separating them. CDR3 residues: CASSFVGVGTDTQYF. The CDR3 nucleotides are TGTGCCAGCAGTTTTGTGGGAGTTGGCACAGATACGCAGTATTTT.

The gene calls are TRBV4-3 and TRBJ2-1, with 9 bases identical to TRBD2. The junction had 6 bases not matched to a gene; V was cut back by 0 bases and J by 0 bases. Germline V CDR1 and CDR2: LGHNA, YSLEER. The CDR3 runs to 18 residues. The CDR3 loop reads CASSQDQGSGSSYNEQFF. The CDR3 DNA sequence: TGCGCCAGCAGCCAAGATCAGGGTAGCGGGAGCTCCTACAATGAGCAGTTCTTC.

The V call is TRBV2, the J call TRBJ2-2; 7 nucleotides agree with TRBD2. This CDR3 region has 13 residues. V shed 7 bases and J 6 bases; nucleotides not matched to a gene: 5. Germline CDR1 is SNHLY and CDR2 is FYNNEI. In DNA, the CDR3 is TGTGCCAGCATGCGGGAGAGATCCGGGGAGCTGTTTTTT. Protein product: CASMRERSGELFF.

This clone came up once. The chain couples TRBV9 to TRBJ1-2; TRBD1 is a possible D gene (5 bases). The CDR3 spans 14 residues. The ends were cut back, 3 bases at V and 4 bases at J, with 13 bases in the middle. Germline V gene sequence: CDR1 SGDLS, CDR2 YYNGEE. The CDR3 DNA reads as TGTGCCAGCAGCGGACAACAGACAGTCTATGGCTACACCTTC. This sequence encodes CASSGQQTVYGYTF.

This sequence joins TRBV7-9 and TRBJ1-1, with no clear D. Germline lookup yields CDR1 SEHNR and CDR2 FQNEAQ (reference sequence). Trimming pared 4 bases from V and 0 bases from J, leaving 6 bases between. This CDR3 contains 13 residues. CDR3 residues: CASSWTVNTEAFF. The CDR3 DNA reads TGTGCCAGCAGCTGGACTGTGAACACTGAAGCTTTCTTT. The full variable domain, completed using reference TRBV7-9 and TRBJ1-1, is DTGVSQNPRHKITKRGQNVTFRCDPISEHNRLYWYRQTLGQGPEFLTYFQNEAQLEKSRLLSDRFSAERPKGSFSTLEIQRTEQGDSAMYLCASSWTVNTEAFFGQGTRLTVV.

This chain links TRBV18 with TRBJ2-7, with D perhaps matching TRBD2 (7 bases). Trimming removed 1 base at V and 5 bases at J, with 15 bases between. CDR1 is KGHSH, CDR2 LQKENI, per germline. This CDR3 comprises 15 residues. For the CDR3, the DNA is TGTGCCAGCTCACCACTTGGGAAGGGGGGGAACGAGCAGTACTTC. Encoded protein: CASSPLGKGGNEQYF.

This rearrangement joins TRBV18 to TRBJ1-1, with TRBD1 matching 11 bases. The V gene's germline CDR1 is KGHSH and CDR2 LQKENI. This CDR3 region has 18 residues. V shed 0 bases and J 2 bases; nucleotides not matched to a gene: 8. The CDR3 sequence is CASSPPGTGGFFNTEAFF. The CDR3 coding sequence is TGTGCCAGCTCACCACCGGGGACAGGGGGGTTTTTCAACACTGAAGCTTTCTTT.

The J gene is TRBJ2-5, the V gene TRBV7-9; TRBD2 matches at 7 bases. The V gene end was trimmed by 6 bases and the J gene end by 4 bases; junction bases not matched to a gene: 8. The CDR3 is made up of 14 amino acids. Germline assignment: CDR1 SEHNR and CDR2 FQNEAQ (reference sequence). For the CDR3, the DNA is TGTGCCAGCAGGGCAGCAAGGGAGGGAGAGACCCAGTACTTC. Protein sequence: CASRAAREGETQYF.

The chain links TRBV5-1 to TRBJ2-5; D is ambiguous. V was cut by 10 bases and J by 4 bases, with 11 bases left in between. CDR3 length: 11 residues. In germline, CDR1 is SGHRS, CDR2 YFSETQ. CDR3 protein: CASGPGETQYF. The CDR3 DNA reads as TGCGCCTCTGGGCCGGGAGAGACCCAGTACTTC.

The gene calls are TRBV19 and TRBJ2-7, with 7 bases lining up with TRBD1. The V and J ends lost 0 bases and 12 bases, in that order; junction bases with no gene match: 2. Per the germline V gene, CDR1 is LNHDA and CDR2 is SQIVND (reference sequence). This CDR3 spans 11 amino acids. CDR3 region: CASSIEDRRYF. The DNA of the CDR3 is TGTGCCAGTAGTATAGAGGACAGGAGGTACTTC. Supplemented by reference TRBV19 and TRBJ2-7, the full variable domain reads DGGITQSPKYLFRKEGQNVTLSCEQNLNHDAMYWYRQDPGQGLRLIYYSQIVNDFQKGDIAEGYSVSREKKESFPLTVTSAQKNPTAFYLCASSIEDRRYFGPGTRLTVT.

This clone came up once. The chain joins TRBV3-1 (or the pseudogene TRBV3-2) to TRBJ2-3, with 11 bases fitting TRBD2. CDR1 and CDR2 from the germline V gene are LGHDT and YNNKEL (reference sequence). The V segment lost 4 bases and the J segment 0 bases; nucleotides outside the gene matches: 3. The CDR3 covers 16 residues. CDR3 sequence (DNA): TGTGCCAGCAGCCTAACTAGCGGGGGAAGCACAGATACGCAGTATTTT. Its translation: CASSLTSGGSTDTQYF.

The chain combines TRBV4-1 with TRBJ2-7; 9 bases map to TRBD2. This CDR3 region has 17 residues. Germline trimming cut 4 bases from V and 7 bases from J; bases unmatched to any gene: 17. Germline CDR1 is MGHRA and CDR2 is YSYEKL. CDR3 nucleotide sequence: TGCGCCAGCAGCCCCGCAAGGGCTAGCGGGACGCCAGGGGAGCAGTACTTC. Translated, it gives CASSPARASGTPGEQYF.

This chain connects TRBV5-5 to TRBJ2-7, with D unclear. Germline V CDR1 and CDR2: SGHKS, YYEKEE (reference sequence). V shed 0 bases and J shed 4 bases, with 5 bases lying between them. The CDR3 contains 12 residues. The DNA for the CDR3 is TGTGCCAGCAGCTTGGACCTATACGAGCAGTACTTC. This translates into CASSLDLYEQYF.

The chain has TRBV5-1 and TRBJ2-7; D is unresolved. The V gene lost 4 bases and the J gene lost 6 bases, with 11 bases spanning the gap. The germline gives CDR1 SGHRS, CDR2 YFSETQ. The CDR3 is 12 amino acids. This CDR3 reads CASSLGRSEQYF. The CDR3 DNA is TGCGCCAGCAGCCTTGGACGAAGCGAGCAGTACTTC. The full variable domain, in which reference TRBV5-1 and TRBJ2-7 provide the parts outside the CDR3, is KAGVTQTPRYLIKTRGQQVTLSCSPISGHRSVSWYQQTPGQGLQFLFEYFSETQRNKGNFPGRFSGRQFSNSRSEMNVSTLELGDSALYLCASSLGRSEQYFGPGTRLTVT.

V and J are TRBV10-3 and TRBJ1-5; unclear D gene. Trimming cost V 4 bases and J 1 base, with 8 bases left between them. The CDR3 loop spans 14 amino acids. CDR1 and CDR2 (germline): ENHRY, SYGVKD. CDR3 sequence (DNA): TGTGCCATCAGTGGTCAGGAGAGCAATCAGCCCCAGCATTTT. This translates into CAISGQESNQPQHF.

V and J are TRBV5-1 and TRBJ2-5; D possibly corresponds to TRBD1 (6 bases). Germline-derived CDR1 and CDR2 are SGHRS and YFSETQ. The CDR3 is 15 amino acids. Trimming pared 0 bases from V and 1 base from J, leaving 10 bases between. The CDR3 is CASSLGPRGQETQYF. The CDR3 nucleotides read TGCGCCAGCAGCTTGGGTCCCAGGGGCCAAGAGACCCAGTACTTC.

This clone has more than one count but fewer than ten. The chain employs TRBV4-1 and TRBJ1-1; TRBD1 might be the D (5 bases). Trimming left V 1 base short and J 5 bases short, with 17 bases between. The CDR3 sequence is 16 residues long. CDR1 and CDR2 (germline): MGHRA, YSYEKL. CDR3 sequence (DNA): TGCGCCAGCAGCCAAGGGGTCGGGGGGTTGAGAACTGAAGCTTTCTTT. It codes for CASSQGVGGLRTEAFF.

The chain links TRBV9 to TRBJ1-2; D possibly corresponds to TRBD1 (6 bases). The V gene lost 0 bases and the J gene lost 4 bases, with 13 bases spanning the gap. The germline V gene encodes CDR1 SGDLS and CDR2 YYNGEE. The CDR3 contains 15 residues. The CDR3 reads CASSVAGAGPYGYTF. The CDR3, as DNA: TGTGCCAGCAGCGTAGCAGGGGCTGGCCCCTATGGCTACACCTTC.

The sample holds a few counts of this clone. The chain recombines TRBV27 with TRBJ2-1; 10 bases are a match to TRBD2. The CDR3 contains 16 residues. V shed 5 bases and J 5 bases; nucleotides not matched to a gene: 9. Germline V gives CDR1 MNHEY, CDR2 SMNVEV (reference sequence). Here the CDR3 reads CASSPLRSGRDNEQFF. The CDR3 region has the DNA TGTGCCAGCAGTCCGCTACGGAGCGGGAGGGACAATGAGCAGTTCTTC.

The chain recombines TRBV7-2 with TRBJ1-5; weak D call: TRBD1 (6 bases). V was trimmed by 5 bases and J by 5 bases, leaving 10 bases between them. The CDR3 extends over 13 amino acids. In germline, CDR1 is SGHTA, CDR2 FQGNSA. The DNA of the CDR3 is TGTGCCAGCAGCCAACAGGGCGATCAGCCCCAGCATTTT. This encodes CASSQQGDQPQHF.

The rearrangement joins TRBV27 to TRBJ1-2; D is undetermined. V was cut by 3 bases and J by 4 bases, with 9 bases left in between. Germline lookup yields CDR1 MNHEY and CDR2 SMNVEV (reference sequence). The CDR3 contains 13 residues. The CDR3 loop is CASSLDPIYGYTF. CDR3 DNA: TGTGCCAGCAGTTTGGACCCAATCTATGGCTACACCTTC.

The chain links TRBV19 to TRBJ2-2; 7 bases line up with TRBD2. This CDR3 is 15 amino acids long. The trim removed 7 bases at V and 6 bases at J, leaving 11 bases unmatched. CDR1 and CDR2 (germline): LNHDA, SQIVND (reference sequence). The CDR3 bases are TGTGCCAGTACCCACCGGGACTATGGGGCCGGGGAGCTGTTTTTT. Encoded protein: CASTHRDYGAGELFF.